This T cell receptor beta chain originates from a study of shared clonotypes between healthy human individuals. The junction had 8 bases not matched to a gene; V was cut back by 4 bases and J by 2 bases. The length of the CDR3 is 16 residues. Germline CDR1 and CDR2: MGHRA and YSYEKL. Naive CD8 populations comprised CD45RO-negative cells positively selected for CCR7, excluding terminally differentiated effector memory CD45RA+ cells. Sequencing was performed with immunoSEQ multiplex PCR; in TCRdb, only in-frame clones are kept and a portion is missing. In the table there are around 2,100,000 clones, approximately 95% of which are singletons.

The receptor was derived from a man between 18 and 35 years old in good health. The specimen was naive CD8+ T cells sorted from blood. The chain carries TRBV4-1 and TRBJ2-1; 7 nucleotides match TRBD2. CDR3 coding DNA: TGCGCCAGCAGCCTCCCGGGCGGGAGTGCCTACAATGAGCAGTTCTTC. Amino acids: CASSLPGGSAYNEQFF.